Included here is one T cell receptor (beta chain) sequence, with context. The repertoire was sequenced with immunoSEQ multiplex PCR; TCRdb's copy has only in-frame clones and lacks some. Among about 250,000 clones listed, around 90% were seen once. Participants were aged about 18 to 100 years, lived in 24 US areas, and enrolled virtually. Cohort 3 donors counted as recovered after two negative PCRs, clearance, or resolved symptoms. The sample comes from a study of blood T cell repertoires in COVID-19. The wider study: Acute-phase and convalescent COVID-19 samples originated in the United States, Italy and Spain. PBMCs, B-cell-depleted T cells, or T cells were the source of the cDNA or gDNA that made up the material.

CDR3 length: 14 amino acids. Germline V lookup: CDR1 WSHSY, CDR2 SAAADI. J gave up 10 bases and V 0 bases, and 5 bases lay outside the gene matches. The V and J genes are TRBV10-2 and TRBJ2-7, with TRBD2 identical over 11 bases. This receptor was obtained from a woman in her late teens or twenties who had recovered from COVID-19. Sequencing was performed on PBMCs or T cells enriched from blood (not recorded which). The CDR3 DNA is TGCGCCAGCAGTGAGTCTATTAGCGGGAGGGGACAGTACTTC. Its translation is CASSESISGRGQYF.